Following are 2 T cell receptor beta chains from one sample sequenced in a study of beta chain features in type 1 diabetes. Study observations and caveats: There was a moderate but significant shortening of TCRB CDR3s in all four CD4+ subsets of Type 1 diabetes patients.

The antigens for these receptors are not known. Reverse transcribing all isolated RNA meant expressed TCRB transcripts were sequenced. The table came from immunoSEQ multiplex PCR; TCRdb's copy has only in-frame clones and leaves some out. The repertoire holds 680,000 or so clones, with about an eighth as singletons. The sequencing input was naive CD4+ T cells from blood. Every receptor here comes from a young man with type 1 diabetes.

This clone was found a few times. The chain is built from TRBV9 and TRBJ1-2; D call uncertain. Trimming removed 2 bases from V and 12 bases from J, with 20 bases in between. The CDR3 has 14 residues. Germline CDR1 is SGDLS and CDR2 is YYNGEE. The CDR3 here is CASSVALWPGVNTF. The CDR3 DNA sequence: TGTGCCAGCAGCGTCGCTCTGTGGCCTGGAGTGAACACCTTC.

The table lists this clone with a few counts. CDR3 sequence (DNA): TGTGCCTGGAGTCCACGGGGTACAGGGGGTTCACCCCTCCACTTT. Its translation is CAWSPRGTGGSPLHF. The chain combines TRBV30 with TRBJ1-6; 8 bases match TRBD1. This CDR3 contains 15 residues. Germline loops: CDR1 GTSNPN, CDR2 SVGIG (reference sequence). V dropped 2 bases and J dropped 9; count of bases not matched to a gene: 9.